This record covers a single T cell receptor (beta chain). No antigen is known for it. The sample belongs to a study of T cell responses to AZD1222 COVID-19 vaccine. Study-level results: At baseline, just five to seven AZD1222 recipients tested seropositive. After the peak T cell response, and only then, were repertoires sampled.

Using immunoSEQ multiplex PCR, the repertoire was profiled, and TCRdb retains in-frame clones only, with some absent. Of just over 150,000 clones listed, approximately 90% were seen once; the top ten hold over 1.2%. The TCR originated in an adult who received the AZD1222 COVID-19 vaccine. The material sequenced was peripheral blood, taken 28 days after the second AZD1222 dose.

In DNA, the CDR3 is TGTGCCAGCATTAACCCGGGCGCCTACAATGAGCAGTTCTTC. This encodes CASINPGAYNEQFF. V gene TRBV27 combines with J gene TRBJ2-1, with D uncertain. The CDR3 has 14 amino acids. The V gene's germline CDR1 is MNHEY and CDR2 SMNVEV (reference sequence). V was clipped by 7 bases and J by 2 bases, with 12 bases between them.